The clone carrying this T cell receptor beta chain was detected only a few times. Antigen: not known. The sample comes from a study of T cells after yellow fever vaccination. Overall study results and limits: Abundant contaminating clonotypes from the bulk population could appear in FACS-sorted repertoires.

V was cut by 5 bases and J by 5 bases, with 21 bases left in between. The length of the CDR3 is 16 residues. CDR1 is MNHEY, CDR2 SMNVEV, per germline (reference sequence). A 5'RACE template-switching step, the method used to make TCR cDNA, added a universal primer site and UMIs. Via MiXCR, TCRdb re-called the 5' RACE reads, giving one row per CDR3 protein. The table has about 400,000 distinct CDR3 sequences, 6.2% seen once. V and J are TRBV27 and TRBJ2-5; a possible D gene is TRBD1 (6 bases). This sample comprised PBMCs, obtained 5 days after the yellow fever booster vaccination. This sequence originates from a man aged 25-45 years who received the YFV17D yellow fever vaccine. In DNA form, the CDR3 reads TGTGCCAGCAGTCTAGCCCCTACAGGGTTCGGCGAGACCCAGTACTTC. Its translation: CASSLAPTGFGETQYF.